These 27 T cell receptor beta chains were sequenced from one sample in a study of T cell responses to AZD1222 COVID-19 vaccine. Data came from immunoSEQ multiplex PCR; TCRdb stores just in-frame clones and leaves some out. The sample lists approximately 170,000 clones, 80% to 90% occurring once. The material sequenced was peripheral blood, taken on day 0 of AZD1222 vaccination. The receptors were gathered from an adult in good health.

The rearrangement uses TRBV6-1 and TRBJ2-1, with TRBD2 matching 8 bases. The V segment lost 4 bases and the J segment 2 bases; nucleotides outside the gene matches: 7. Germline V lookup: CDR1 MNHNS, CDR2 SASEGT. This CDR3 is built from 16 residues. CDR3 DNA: TGTGCCAGCAGTGCAATAGCGGGGAGCGCCTACAATGAGCAGTTCTTC. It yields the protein CASSAIAGSAYNEQFF.

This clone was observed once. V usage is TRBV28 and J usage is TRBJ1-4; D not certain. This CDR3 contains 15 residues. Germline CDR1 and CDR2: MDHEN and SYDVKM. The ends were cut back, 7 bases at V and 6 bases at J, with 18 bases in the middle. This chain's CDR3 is CASNYAPPRYEKLFF. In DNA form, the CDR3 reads TGTGCCAGCAATTATGCGCCTCCCCGTTATGAAAAACTGTTTTTT.

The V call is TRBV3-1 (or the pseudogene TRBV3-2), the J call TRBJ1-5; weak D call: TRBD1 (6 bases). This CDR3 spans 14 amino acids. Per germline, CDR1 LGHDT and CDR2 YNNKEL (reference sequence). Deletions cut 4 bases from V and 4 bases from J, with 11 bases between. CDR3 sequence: CASSLRQVNQPQHF. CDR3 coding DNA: TGTGCCAGCAGCCTTAGACAGGTTAATCAGCCCCAGCATTTT.

The CDR3 DNA follows: TGTGCCAGCAGCCAGGTCTACTCTGGAAACACCATATATTTT. It specifies CASSQVYSGNTIYF. J is TRBJ1-3 and V is TRBV3-1 (or the pseudogene TRBV3-2); D is ambiguous. The CDR3 consists of 14 residues. V was shortened by 3 bases and J by 0 bases, with 6 bases between the two germline ends. The V gene's germline CDR1 is LGHDT and CDR2 YNNKEL (reference sequence).

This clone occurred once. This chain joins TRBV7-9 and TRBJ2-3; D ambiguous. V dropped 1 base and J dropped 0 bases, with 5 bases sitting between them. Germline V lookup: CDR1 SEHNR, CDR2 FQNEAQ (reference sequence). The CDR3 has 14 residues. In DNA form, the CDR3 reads TGTGCCAGCAGCTTAGTGTTAAGCACAGATACGCAGTATTTT. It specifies CASSLVLSTDTQYF.

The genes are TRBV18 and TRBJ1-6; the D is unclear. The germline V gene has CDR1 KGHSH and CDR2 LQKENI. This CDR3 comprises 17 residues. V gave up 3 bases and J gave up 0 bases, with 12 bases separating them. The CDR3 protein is CASSPEAPSSYNSPLHF. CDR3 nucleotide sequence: TGTGCCAGCTCACCGGAGGCTCCCAGCTCCTATAATTCACCCCTCCACTTT.

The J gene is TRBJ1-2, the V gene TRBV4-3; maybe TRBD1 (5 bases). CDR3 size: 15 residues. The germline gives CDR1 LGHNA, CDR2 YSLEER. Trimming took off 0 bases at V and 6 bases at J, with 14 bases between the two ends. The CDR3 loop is CASSQEGRRADGYTF. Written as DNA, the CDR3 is TGCGCCAGCAGCCAAGAGGGGCGCAGGGCCGATGGCTACACCTTC.

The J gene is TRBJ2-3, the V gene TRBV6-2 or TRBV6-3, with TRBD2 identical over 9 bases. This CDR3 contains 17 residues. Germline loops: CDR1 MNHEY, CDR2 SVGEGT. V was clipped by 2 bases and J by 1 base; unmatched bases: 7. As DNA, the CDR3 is TGTGCCAGCAGTTACGTCCGCGGGGGGGCCGGCACAGATACGCAGTATTTT. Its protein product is CASSYVRGGAGTDTQYF.

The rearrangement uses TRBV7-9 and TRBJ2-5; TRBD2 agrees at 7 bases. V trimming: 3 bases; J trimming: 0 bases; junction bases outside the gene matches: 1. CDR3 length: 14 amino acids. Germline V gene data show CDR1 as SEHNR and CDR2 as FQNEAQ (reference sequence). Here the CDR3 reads CASSFAGDQETQYF. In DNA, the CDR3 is TGTGCCAGCAGCTTTGCGGGGGACCAAGAGACCCAGTACTTC.

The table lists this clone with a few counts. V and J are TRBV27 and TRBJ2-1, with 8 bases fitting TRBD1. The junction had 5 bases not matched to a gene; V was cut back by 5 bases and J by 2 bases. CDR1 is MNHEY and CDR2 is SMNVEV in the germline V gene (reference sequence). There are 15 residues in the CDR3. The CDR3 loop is CASSPGQGPYNEQFF. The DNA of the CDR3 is TGTGCCAGCAGTCCCGGACAGGGACCCTACAATGAGCAGTTCTTC.

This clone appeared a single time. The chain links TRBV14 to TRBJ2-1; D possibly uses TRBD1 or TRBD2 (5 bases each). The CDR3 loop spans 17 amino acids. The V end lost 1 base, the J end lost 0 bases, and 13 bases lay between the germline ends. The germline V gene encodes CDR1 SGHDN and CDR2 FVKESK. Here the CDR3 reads CASSQGGGRVSYNEQFF. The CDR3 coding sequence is TGTGCCAGCAGCCAAGGCGGAGGCAGGGTCTCCTACAATGAGCAGTTCTTC.

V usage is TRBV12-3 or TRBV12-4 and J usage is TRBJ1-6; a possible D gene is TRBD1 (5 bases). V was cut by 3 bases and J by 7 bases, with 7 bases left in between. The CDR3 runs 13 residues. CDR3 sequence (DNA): TGTGCCAGCAGTTTCCCAGGGAATTCACCCCTCCACTTT. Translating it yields CASSFPGNSPLHF.

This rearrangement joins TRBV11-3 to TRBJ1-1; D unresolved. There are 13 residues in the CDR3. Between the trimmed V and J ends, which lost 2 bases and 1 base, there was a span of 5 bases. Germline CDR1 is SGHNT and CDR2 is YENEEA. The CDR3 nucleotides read TGTGCCAGCAGCTTAAATCAGAACACTGAAGCTTTCTTT. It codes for CASSLNQNTEAFF.

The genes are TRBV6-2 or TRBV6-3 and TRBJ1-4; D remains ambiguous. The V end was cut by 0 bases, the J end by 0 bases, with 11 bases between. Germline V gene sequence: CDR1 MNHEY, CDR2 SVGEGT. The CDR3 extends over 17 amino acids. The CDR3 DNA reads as TGTGCCAGCAGTTACTCGAAGGGCCGTGCAACTAATGAAAAACTGTTTTTT. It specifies CASSYSKGRATNEKLFF.

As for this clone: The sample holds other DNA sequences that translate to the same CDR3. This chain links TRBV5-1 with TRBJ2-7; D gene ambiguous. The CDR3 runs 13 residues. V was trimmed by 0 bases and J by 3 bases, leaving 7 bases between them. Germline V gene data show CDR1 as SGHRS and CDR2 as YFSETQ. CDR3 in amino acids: CASSLVGNYEQYF. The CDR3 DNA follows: TGCGCCAGCAGCTTGGTAGGAAACTACGAGCAGTACTTC.

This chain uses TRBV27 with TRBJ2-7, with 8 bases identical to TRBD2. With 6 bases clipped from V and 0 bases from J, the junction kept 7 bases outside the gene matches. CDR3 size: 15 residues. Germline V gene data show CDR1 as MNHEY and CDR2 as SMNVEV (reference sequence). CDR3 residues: CASSTIAGRSYEQYV. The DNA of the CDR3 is TGTGCCAGCAGCACCATAGCGGGGCGCTCCTACGAGCAGTACGTC.

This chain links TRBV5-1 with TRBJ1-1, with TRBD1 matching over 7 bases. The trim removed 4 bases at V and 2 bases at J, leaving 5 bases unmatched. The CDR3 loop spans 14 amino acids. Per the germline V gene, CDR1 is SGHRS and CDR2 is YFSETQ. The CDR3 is CASSRQGLNTEAFF. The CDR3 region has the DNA TGCGCCAGCAGCCGACAGGGCCTTAACACTGAAGCTTTCTTT.

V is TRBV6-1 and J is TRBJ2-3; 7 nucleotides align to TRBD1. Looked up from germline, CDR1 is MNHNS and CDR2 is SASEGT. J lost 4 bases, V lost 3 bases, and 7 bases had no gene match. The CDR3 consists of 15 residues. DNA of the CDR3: TGTGCCAGCAGTGACCACAGGGGTGGAGCAGATACGCAGTATTTT. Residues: CASSDHRGGADTQYF.

The CDR3 spells CASSSRGLDEKLFF. CDR3 nucleotide sequence: TGTGCCAGCAGCTCCAGGGGCTTGGATGAAAAACTGTTTTTT. This sequence joins TRBV7-9 and TRBJ1-4; D perhaps matches TRBD1 (6 bases). This CDR3 comprises 14 residues. V was clipped by 4 bases and J by 6 bases, with 12 bases between them. Germline V lookup: CDR1 SEHNR, CDR2 FQNEAQ (reference sequence).

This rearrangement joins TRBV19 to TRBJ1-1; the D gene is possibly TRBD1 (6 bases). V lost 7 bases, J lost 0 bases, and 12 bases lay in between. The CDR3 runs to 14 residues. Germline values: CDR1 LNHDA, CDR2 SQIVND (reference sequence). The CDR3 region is CASTKDRLNTEAFF. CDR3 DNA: TGTGCCAGTACTAAAGACAGGTTGAACACTGAAGCTTTCTTT.

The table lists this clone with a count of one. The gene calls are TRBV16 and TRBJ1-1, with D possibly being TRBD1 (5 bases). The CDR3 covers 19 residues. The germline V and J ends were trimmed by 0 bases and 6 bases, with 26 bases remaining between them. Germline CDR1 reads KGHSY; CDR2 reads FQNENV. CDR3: CASSQSLGEGRGPVAEAFF. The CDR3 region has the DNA TGTGCCAGCAGCCAATCGTTGGGAGAGGGAAGGGGCCCGGTCGCTGAAGCTTTCTTT.

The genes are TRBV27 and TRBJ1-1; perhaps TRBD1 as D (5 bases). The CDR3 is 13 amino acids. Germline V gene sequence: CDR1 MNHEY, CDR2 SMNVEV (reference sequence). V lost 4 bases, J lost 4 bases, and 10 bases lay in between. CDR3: CASSSAGVTEAFF. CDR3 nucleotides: TGTGCCAGCAGTTCGGCGGGGGTCACTGAAGCTTTCTTT.

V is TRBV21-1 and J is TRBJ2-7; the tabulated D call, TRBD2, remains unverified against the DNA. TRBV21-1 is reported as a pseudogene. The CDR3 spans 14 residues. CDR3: CARRVQPELYEQYV. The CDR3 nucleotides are TGTGCCAGGAGGGTCCAGCCGGAACTCTACGAGCAGTACGTC.

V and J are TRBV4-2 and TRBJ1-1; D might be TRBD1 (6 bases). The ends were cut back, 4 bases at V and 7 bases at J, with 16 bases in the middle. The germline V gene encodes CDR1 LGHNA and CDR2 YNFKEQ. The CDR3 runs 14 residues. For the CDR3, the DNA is TGTGCCAGCAGCCCCTTAGGGGGGGGTGGTGAAGCTTTCTTT. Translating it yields CASSPLGGGGEAFF.

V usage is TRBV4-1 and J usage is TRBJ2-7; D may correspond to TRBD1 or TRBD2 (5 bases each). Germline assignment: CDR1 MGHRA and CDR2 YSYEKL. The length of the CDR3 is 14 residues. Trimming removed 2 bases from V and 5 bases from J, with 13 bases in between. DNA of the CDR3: TGCGCCAGCAGCCAACTACCGAGGGGCCACGAGCAGTACTTC. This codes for CASSQLPRGHEQYF.

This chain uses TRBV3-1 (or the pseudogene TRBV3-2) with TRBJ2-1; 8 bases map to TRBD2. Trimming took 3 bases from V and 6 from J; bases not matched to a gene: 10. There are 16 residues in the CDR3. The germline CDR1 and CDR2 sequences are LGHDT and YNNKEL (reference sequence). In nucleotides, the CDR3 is TGTGCCAGCAGCCACACAGGGACTAGTCAGGGCAATGAGCAGTTCTTC. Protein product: CASSHTGTSQGNEQFF.

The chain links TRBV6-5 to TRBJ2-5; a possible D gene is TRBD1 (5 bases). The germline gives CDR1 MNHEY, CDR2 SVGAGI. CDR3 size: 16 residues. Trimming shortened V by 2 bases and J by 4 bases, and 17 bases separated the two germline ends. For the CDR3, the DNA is TGTGCCAGCAGTTACCTCCCAGGGTCGGCCCCAGAGACCCAGTACTTC. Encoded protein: CASSYLPGSAPETQYF.